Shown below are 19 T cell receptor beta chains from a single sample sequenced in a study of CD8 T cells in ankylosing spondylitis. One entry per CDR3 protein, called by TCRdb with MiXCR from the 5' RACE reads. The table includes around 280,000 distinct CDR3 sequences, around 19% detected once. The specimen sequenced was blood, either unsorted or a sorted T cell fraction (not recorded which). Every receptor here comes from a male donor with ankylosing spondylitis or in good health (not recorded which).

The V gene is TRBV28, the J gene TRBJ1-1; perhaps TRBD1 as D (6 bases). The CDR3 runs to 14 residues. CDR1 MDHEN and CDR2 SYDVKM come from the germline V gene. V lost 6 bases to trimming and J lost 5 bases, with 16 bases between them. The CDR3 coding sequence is TGTGCCAGCAGCCACGGACAGTTCTCGACTGAAGCTTTCTTT. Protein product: CASSHGQFSTEAFF.

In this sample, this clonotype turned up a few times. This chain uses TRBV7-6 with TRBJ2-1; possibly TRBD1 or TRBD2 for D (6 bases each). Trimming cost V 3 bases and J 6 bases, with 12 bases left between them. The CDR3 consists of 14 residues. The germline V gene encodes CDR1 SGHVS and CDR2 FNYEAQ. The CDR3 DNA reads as TGTGCCAGCAGCTTGGGGGGCGTTAGCAATGAGCAGTTCTTC. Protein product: CASSLGGVSNEQFF.

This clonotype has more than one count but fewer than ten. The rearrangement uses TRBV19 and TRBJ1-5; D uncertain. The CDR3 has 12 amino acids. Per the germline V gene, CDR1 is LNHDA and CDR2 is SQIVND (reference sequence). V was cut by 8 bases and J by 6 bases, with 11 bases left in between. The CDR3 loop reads CASATGGQPQHF. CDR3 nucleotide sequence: TGTGCCAGTGCTACGGGAGGTCAGCCCCAGCATTTT.

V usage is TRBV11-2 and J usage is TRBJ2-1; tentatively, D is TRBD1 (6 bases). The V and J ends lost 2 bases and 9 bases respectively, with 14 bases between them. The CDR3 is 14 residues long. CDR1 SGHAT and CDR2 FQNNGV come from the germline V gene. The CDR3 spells CASSLTDGTFEQFF. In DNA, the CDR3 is TGTGCCAGCAGCTTAACCGACGGGACATTTGAGCAGTTCTTC. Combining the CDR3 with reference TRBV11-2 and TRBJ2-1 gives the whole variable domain EAGVAQSPRYKIIEKRQSVAFWCNPISGHATLYWYQQILGQGPKLLIQFQNNGVVDDSQLPKDRFSAERLKGVDSTLKIQPAKLEDSAVYLCASSLTDGTFEQFFGPGTRLTVL.

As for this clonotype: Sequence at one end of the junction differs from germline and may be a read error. The CDR3 spells CVSSVGGDLETQYF. The DNA of the CDR3 is TGTGTCAGCAGCGTAGGAGGGGACCTAGAGACCCAGTACTTC. The chain carries TRBV9 and TRBJ2-5, with D tentatively TRBD2 (6 bases). The CDR3 is 14 residues long. CDR1 is SGDLS and CDR2 is YYNGEE in the germline V gene.

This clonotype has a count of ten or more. The DNA for the CDR3 is TGTGCCAGCAGTTACCGATCGGGGGGGGGCACAGATACGCAGTATTTT. It encodes CASSYRSGGGTDTQYF. This sequence joins TRBV11-2 and TRBJ2-3, with 8 positions matching TRBD2. The CDR3 extends over 16 amino acids. J gave up 1 base and V 6 bases, and 9 bases lay outside the gene matches. The germline V gene encodes CDR1 SGHAT and CDR2 FQNNGV.

The CDR3 protein is CAWSADTSTSATF. The CDR3 DNA reads TGTGCCTGGAGTGCAGACACCTCCACCTCAGCCACCTTC. This chain joins TRBV30 and TRBJ1-2; unclear D gene. Germline V gene data show CDR1 as GTSNPN and CDR2 as SVGIG (reference sequence). The CDR3 loop spans 13 amino acids. Trimming removed 1 base at V and 13 bases at J, with 19 bases between.

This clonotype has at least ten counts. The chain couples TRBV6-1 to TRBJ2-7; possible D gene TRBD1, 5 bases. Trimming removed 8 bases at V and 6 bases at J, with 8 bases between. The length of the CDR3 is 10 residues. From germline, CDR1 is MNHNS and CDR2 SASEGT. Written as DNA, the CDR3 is TGTGCCAGCTTAGGGGCCGAGCAGTACGTC. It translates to CASLGAEQYV.

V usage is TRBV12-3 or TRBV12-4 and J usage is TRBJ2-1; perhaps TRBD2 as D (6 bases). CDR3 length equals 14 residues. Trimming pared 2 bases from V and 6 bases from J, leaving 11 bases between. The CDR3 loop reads CASSLRGGSNEQFF. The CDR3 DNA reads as TGTGCCAGCAGTTTAAGGGGAGGCTCCAATGAGCAGTTCTTC.

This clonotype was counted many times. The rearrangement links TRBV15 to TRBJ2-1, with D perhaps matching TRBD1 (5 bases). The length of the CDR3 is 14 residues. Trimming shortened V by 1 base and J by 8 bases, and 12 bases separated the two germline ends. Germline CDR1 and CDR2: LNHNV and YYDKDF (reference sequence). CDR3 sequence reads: CATSRGTPNDEQFF. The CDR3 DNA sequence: TGTGCCACCAGCAGAGGGACACCGAACGATGAGCAGTTCTTC.

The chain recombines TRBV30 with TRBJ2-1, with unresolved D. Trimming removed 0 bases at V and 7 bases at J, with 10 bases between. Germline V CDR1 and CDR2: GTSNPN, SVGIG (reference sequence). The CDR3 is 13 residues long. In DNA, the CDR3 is TGTGCCTGGAGTGTACGTGGGGTTAATGAGCAGTTCTTC. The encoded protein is CAWSVRGVNEQFF.

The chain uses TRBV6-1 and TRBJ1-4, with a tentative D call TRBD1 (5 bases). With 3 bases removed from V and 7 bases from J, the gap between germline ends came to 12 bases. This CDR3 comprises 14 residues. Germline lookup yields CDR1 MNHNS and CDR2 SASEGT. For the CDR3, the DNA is TGTGCCAGCAGTGAGCCGGGGGTGGGTGAAAAACTGTTTTTT. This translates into CASSEPGVGEKLFF.

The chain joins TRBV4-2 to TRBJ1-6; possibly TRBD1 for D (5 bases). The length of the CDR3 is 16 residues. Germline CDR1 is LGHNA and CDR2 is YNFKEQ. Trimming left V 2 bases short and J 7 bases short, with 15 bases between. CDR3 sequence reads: CASSQSRGVVNSPLHF. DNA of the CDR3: TGTGCCAGCAGCCAATCCCGGGGCGTAGTCAATTCACCCCTCCACTTT.

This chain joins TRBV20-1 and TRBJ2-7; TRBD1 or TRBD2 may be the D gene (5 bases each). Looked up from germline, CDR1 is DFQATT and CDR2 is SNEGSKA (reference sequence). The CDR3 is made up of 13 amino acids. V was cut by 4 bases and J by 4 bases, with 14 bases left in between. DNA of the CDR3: TGCAGTGCTAAGCCTCGGGACGAGTACGAGCAGTACGTC. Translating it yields CSAKPRDEYEQYV.

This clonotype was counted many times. In DNA form, the CDR3 reads TGCAGTGCTATTGAGTTTATCAGGGAGGTTGAGCAGTTCTTC. This translates into CSAIEFIREVEQFF. The J gene is TRBJ2-1, the V gene TRBV20-1; maybe TRBD2 (6 bases). CDR1 and CDR2 (germline): DFQATT, SNEGSKA (reference sequence). The ends were cut back, 4 bases at V and 9 bases at J, with 19 bases in the middle. The CDR3 contains 14 residues.

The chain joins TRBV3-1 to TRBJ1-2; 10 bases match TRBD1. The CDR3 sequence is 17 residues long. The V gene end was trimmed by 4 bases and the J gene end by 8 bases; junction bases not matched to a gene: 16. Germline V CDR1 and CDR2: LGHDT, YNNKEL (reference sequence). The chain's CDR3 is CASSPSQTGGYTWGYTF. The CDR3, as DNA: TGTGCCAGCAGCCCGTCTCAGACAGGGGGCTATACTTGGGGCTACACCTTC.

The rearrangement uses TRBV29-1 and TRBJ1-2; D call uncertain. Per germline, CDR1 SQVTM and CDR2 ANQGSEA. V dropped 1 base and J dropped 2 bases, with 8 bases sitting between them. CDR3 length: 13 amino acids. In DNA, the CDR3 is TGCAGCGTTGAAGTGCACAGCAACTATGGCTACACCTTC. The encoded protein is CSVEVHSNYGYTF.

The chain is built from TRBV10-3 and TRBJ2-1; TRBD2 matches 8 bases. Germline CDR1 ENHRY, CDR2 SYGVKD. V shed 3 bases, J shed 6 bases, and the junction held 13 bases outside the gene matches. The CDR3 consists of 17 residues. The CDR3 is CAISDSTTGTSVNEQFF. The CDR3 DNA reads TGTGCCATCAGTGATTCGACGACCGGGACTAGTGTCAATGAGCAGTTCTTC.

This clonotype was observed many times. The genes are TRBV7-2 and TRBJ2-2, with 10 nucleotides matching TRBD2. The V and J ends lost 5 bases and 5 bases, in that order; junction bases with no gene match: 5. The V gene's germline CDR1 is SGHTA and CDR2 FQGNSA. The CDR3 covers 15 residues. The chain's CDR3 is CASSPGLAETGELFF. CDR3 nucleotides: TGTGCCAGCAGCCCAGGACTAGCGGAAACCGGGGAGCTGTTTTTT. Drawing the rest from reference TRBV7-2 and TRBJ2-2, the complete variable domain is GAGVSQSPSNKVTEKGKDVELRCDPISGHTALYWYRQSLGQGLEFLIYFQGNSAPDKSGLPSDRFSAERTGGSVSTLTIQRTQQEDSAVYLCASSPGLAETGELFFGEGSRLTVL.